A selection of T cell receptor beta chains follows, all from one sample in a study of early T cells in non-severe SARS-CoV-2 infection. TCRdb re-called the 5' RACE reads through MiXCR, storing one row per CDR3 protein. The table records 55,000 to 65,000 distinct CDR3 sequences, over 10% of them present only once. The specimen comprised whole blood, sampled at baseline. The receptors stem from an adult who was a healthcare worker with PCR-confirmed SARS-CoV-2 infection or an uninfected control (not recorded which). CDR3s include the opening cysteine and the closing phenylalanine or tryptophan. The D gene is left open where the match is weak. Clone size, where shown, is once, few, many, or a class for clones that have expanded.

D gene	clone size	V gene	J gene	CDR3 protein	CDR3 DNA
NA	NA	TRBV7-2	TRBJ2-7	CASSLGFSLSYEQYF	TGTGCCAGCAGCTTAGGATTTTCCCTCTCCTACGAGCAGTACTTC
TRBD2	many	TRBV7-2	TRBJ2-7	CASSPTGTSVYEQYF	TGTGCCAGCAGCCCTACCGGGACTAGCGTCTACGAGCAGTACTTC
NA	few	TRBV10-2	TRBJ2-1	CASSLQGNEQFF	TGCGCCAGCAGTCTCCAGGGGAATGAGCAGTTCTTC
NA	many	TRBV12-3/TRBV12-4	TRBJ2-4	CASSPGGGGENIQYF	TGTGCCAGCAGCCCCGGCGGGGGCGGCGAAAACATTCAGTACTTC
TRBD1	few	TRBV7-9	TRBJ1-1	CASSPRDRVAEAFF	TGTGCCAGCAGCCCCCGGGACAGGGTAGCTGAAGCTTTCTTT
NA	NA	TRBV27	TRBJ2-3	CASSSTATDTQYF	TGTGCCAGCAGTTCGACAGCCACAGATACGCAGTATTTT
TRBD1	many	TRBV5-1	TRBJ2-2	CASQDRTNTGELFF	TGCGCCAGCCAGGACAGGACCAACACCGGGGAGCTGTTTTTT
NA	NA	TRBV6-6	TRBJ2-7	CASSEPGASYEQYF	TGTGCCAGCAGTGAGCCCGGGGCATCCTACGAGCAGTACTTC
NA	few	TRBV6-1	TRBJ1-3	CASSEPGPGVNTIYF	TGTGCCAGCAGTGAACCGGGACCAGGGGTAAACACCATATATTTT
NA	many	TRBV7-2	TRBJ2-7	CASSSYGELGYEQYF	TGTGCCAGCAGCTCCTACGGCGAGCTGGGCTACGAGCAGTACTTC
TRBD2	NA	TRBV11-2	TRBJ2-2	CASSFGAGGPYAGELFF	TGTGCCAGCAGCTTTGGAGCGGGGGGGCCTTATGCCGGGGAGCTGTTTTTT